One and the same sample provided the 11 T cell receptor beta chains below, sequenced in a study of identical twins. In TCRdb, the 5' RACE reads were re-called with MiXCR into one record per CDR3 protein. The sample consists of more than 650,000 distinct CDR3 sequences, over 5% of them appearing once. Sequencing was carried out using naive T cells sorted from blood. The receptor set was obtained from a man aged 18 to 30 in good health.

This clonotype has ten or more counts. The gene calls are TRBV29-1 and TRBJ2-7; 7 positions agree with TRBD1. The CDR3 consists of 14 residues. With V trimmed by 1 base and J by 2 bases, 5 bases remained unmatched. Germline V CDR1 and CDR2: SQVTM, ANQGSEA. The CDR3 region has the DNA TGCAGCGTTGAAGGCTCGGACAGGACCTACGAGCAGTACTTC. This translates into CSVEGSDRTYEQYF.

V gene TRBV10-3 combines with J gene TRBJ2-7, with a tentative D call TRBD2 (5 bases). V was pared by 0 bases and J by 0 bases, with 9 bases between. Germline CDR1 and CDR2: ENHRY and SYGVKD. CDR3 length equals 15 residues. The CDR3 loop is CAISESSGLSYEQYV. DNA of the CDR3: TGTGCCATCAGTGAGTCGTCCGGACTCTCCTACGAGCAGTACGTC.

This clonotype was picked up a small number of times. The chain carries TRBV20-1 and TRBJ1-2; D is possibly TRBD1 (6 bases). The length of the CDR3 is 14 residues. CDR1 is DFQATT and CDR2 is SNEGSKA in the germline V gene (reference sequence). Trimming shortened V by 6 bases and J by 6 bases, and 20 bases separated the two germline ends. The CDR3 reads CSAPGAGRGDGYTF. CDR3 bases: TGCAGTGCGCCTGGGGCGGGGAGGGGGGATGGCTACACCTTC.

In its sample, this clonotype was seen a few times. The chain has TRBV10-3 and TRBJ2-1; 8 nucleotides match TRBD2. Losses at the gene ends were 7 bases for V and 8 bases for J; bases not matched to a gene: 10. Germline-derived CDR1 and CDR2 are ENHRY and SYGVKD. The CDR3 spans 14 residues. CDR3 in DNA: TGTGCCATCACCGGGACTAGTGGGCTAGATGAGCAGTTCTTC. This translates into CAITGTSGLDEQFF.

In its sample, this clonotype was seen many times. The J gene is TRBJ2-2, the V gene TRBV20-1; TRBD1 agrees at 7 bases. The trim removed 4 bases at V and 7 bases at J, leaving 3 bases unmatched. This CDR3 comprises 12 residues. Germline V CDR1 and CDR2: DFQATT, SNEGSKA (reference sequence). CDR3 nucleotide sequence: TGCAGTGCTACACAGGGGATCGGGGAGCTGTTTTTT. Translated: CSATQGIGELFF.

This clonotype was counted a few times. The rearrangement uses TRBV12-3 or TRBV12-4 and TRBJ2-7; 7 bases map to TRBD2. This CDR3 region has 16 residues. V lost 0 bases, J lost 1 base, and 6 bases stayed unmatched. CDR3 residues: CASSLARRGESYEQYF. CDR3 nucleotide sequence: TGTGCCAGCAGTTTAGCTCGCCGGGGGGAATCCTACGAGCAGTACTTC.

With respect to this clonotype: It is likely a read error, because the conserved phenylalanine at the end of the CDR3 is missing. The genes are TRBV12-3 or TRBV12-4 and TRBJ2-3, with a possible D match to TRBD2 (5 bases). V shed 6 bases and J shed 3 bases, with 22 bases lying between them. The CDR3 runs to 17 residues. CDR3 region: CASSPSLATRRTDTQYL. CDR3 coding DNA: TGTGCCAGCAGCCCAAGCTTGGCCACCCGGAGGACAGATACGCAGTATCTT.

The V call is TRBV7-9, the J call TRBJ2-5; tentative D call: TRBD1 (5 bases). Germline assignment: CDR1 SEHNR and CDR2 FQNEAQ (reference sequence). The CDR3 length is 13 residues. Trimming pared 9 bases from V and 5 bases from J, leaving 16 bases between. The CDR3 sequence: CARSDPGSETQYF. The CDR3 region has the DNA TGTGCCAGGAGCGACCCAGGGTCGGAGACCCAGTACTTC.

This clonotype was detected many times. The J gene is TRBJ2-3, the V gene TRBV7-6, with 11 bases that match TRBD2. Trimming at V came to 6 bases and at J to 4 bases, leaving 6 bases not matched to a gene. Germline V gene sequence: CDR1 SGHVS, CDR2 FNYEAQ. The CDR3 loop spans 15 amino acids. The CDR3 spells CASRGSGRAPDTQYF. In DNA, the CDR3 is TGTGCCAGCAGGGGTAGCGGGAGGGCCCCAGATACGCAGTATTTT.

This clonotype was found many times. The chain couples TRBV20-1 to TRBJ2-3; D remains ambiguous. The V end was cut by 5 bases, the J end by 2 bases, with 2 bases between. This CDR3 comprises 10 residues. Germline values: CDR1 DFQATT, CDR2 SNEGSKA (reference sequence). CDR3 bases: TGCAGTGCTGCCACAGATACGCAGTATTTT. It translates to CSAATDTQYF.

This clonotype has just a few counts. The chain uses TRBV13 and TRBJ2-4, with 11 bases fitting TRBD1. Unmatched junction bases numbered 3, after V lost 3 bases and J lost 2 bases. The CDR3 runs to 16 residues. The germline gives CDR1 PRHDT, CDR2 FYEKMQ (reference sequence). Written as DNA, the CDR3 is TGTGCCAGCAGCTTCGGACAGGGGGCGTCCAAAAACATTCAGTACTTC. This sequence encodes CASSFGQGASKNIQYF.